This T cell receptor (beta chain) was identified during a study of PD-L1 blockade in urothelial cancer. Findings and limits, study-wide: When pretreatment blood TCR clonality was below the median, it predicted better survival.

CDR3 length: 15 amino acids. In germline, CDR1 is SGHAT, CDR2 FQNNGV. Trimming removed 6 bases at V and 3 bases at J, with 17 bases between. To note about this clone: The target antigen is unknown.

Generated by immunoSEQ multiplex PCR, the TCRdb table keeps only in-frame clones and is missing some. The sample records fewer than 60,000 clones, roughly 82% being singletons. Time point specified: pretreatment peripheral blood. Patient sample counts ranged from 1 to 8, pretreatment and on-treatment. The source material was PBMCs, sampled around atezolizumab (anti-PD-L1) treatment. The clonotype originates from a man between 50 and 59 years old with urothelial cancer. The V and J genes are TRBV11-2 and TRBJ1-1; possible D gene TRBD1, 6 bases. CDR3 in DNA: TGTGCCAGCAGGCCATCCAGGGGATTTCACACTGAAGCTTTCTTT. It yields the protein CASRPSRGFHTEAFF. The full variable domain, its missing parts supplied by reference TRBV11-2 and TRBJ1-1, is EAGVAQSPRYKIIEKRQSVAFWCNPISGHATLYWYQQILGQGPKLLIQFQNNGVVDDSQLPKDRFSAERLKGVDSTLKIQPAKLEDSAVYLCASRPSRGFHTEAFFGQGTRLTVV.